Listed below are T cell receptor beta chains from one sample, sequenced in a study of beta chain features in type 1 diabetes. The protocol was immunoSEQ multiplex PCR, while the TCRdb copy is restricted to in-frame clones and leaves out a portion. The sample comprises roughly 300,000 clones, 14% of which are singletons, and under 8.5% rests with the top ten. The material sequenced was central memory CD4+ T cells from blood. The receptor set was obtained from a man aged 25-45 years in good health. CDR3s include the opening cysteine and the closing phenylalanine or tryptophan. The D gene is left open where the match is weak. Clone size is not always given. Where it is, it says once, few, many or a class for expanded clones.

V: TRBV4-3
D: TRBD2
J: TRBJ2-1
size: -
CDR3: CASSQDPSGGTGSEQFF
DNA: TGCGCCAGCAGCCAAGATCCCAGCGGGGGGACGGGAAGTGAGCAGTTCTTC

V: TRBV7-9
D: -
J: TRBJ1-1
size: few
CDR3: CASSLNRVNTEAFF
DNA: TGTGCCAGCAGCTTAAACAGGGTGAACACTGAAGCTTTCTTT

V: TRBV6-5
D: -
J: TRBJ1-5
size: -
CDR3: CASRSRAISNQPQHF
DNA: TGTGCCAGCAGATCCAGGGCGATTAGCAATCAGCCCCAGCATTTT

V: TRBV7-2
D: -
J: TRBJ2-1
size: few
CDR3: CASSLAYTNEQFF
DNA: TGTGCCAGCAGCTTAGCATATACTAATGAGCAGTTCTTC

V: TRBV29-1
D: -
J: TRBJ1-5
size: few
CDR3: CSVVVGGSDSNQPQHF
DNA: TGCAGCGTTGTCGTCGGGGGGAGTGATAGCAATCAGCCCCAGCATTTT

V: TRBV4-3
D: -
J: TRBJ2-1
size: -
CDR3: CASSRQVYNEQFF
DNA: TGCGCCAGCAGCCGGCAGGTCTACAATGAGCAGTTCTTC

V: TRBV2
D: -
J: TRBJ2-7
size: -
CDR3: CASSEDGRSYEQYF
DNA: TGTGCCAGCAGTGAAGATGGGCGCAGTTACGAGCAGTACTTC

V: TRBV4-2
D: -
J: TRBJ1-5
size: -
CDR3: CASSQDTGSQPQHF
DNA: TGTGCCAGCAGCCAAGACACAGGGAGTCAGCCCCAGCATTTT

V: TRBV2
D: -
J: TRBJ2-1
size: few
CDR3: CASSERLQNEQFF
DNA: TGTGCCAGCAGTGAAAGATTGCAGAATGAGCAGTTCTTC

V: TRBV27
D: -
J: TRBJ2-3
size: -
CDR3: CASGDGPGTDTQYF
DNA: TGTGCCAGCGGGGACGGGCCCGGCACAGATACGCAGTATTTT

V: TRBV7-2
D: -
J: TRBJ2-3
size: few
CDR3: CASSLGVRRTDTQYF
DNA: TGTGCCAGCAGCTTAGGGGTCCGGAGGACAGATACGCAGTATTTT

V: TRBV19
D: -
J: TRBJ1-2
size: few
CDR3: CASSTGGTRNYGYTF
DNA: TGTGCCAGTAGTACGGGGGGAACACGTAACTATGGCTACACCTTC

V: TRBV7-2
D: -
J: TRBJ1-4
size: few
CDR3: CASGTDSFNEKLFF
DNA: TGTGCCAGCGGAACGGACAGTTTTAATGAAAAACTGTTTTTT

V: TRBV15
D: -
J: TRBJ1-6
size: many
CDR3: CATSRDLVSSSPLHF
DNA: TGTGCCACCAGCAGAGATCTGGTCTCGAGTTCACCCCTCCACTTT

V: TRBV19
D: -
J: TRBJ2-3
size: few
CDR3: CASSMGRGGADTQYF
DNA: TGTGCCAGTAGTATGGGCAGGGGTGGGGCAGATACGCAGTATTTT

V: TRBV5-6
D: TRBD1
J: TRBJ2-3
size: -
CDR3: CASSFTGVGTDTQYF
DNA: TGTGCCAGCAGCTTTACAGGGGTAGGGACAGATACGCAGTATTTT

V: TRBV5-1
D: -
J: TRBJ2-5
size: few
CDR3: CASSLVVPETQYF
DNA: TGCGCCAGCAGCTTGGTTGTTCCAGAGACCCAGTACTTC

V: TRBV4-1
D: TRBD1
J: TRBJ1-2
size: few
CDR3: CASSHPRQGANYGYTF
DNA: TGCGCCAGCAGCCATCCCAGACAGGGGGCGAACTATGGCTACACCTTC

V: TRBV7-9
D: -
J: TRBJ2-5
size: -
CDR3: CASSQGGMAQETQYF
DNA: TGCGCCAGCAGCCAAGGAGGGATGGCGCAAGAGACCCAGTACTTC

V: TRBV10-3
D: -
J: TRBJ1-1
size: -
CDR3: CAISAGNRNTEAFF
DNA: TGTGCCATCTCTGCAGGGAATAGGAACACTGAAGCTTTCTTT

V: TRBV7-2
D: TRBD1
J: TRBJ1-1
size: few
CDR3: CASSLTGRSNTEAFF
DNA: TGTGCCAGCAGCTTGACAGGGCGTTCGAACACTGAAGCTTTCTTT

V: TRBV7-2
D: -
J: TRBJ2-5
size: -
CDR3: CASSLGPSGQETQYF
DNA: TGTGCCAGCAGCTTGGGGCCCAGCGGACAAGAGACCCAGTACTTC

V: TRBV30
D: -
J: TRBJ1-2
size: few
CDR3: CAWSGNWGSGYTF
DNA: TGTGCCTGGAGTGGTAATTGGGGGTCGGGCTACACCTTC

V: TRBV2
D: -
J: TRBJ1-6
size: -
CDR3: CASSETQLYNSPLHF
DNA: TGTGCCAGCAGTGAAACACAGCTTTATAATTCACCCCTCCACTTT

V: TRBV4-1
D: -
J: TRBJ1-5
size: few
CDR3: CASSQDVDQPQHF
DNA: TGTGCCAGCAGCCAAGATGTCGATCAGCCCCAGCATTTT

V: TRBV7-7
D: TRBD2
J: TRBJ2-5
size: -
CDR3: CASSYSGSGQETQYF
DNA: TGTGCCAGCAGCTATAGCGGGAGCGGACAAGAGACCCAGTACTTC

V: TRBV6-5
D: -
J: TRBJ2-7
size: -
CDR3: CASSPRTSYEQYF
DNA: TGTGCCAGCAGCCCTCGAACTAGCTACGAGCAGTACTTC

V: TRBV19
D: TRBD1
J: TRBJ2-6
size: -
CDR3: CASKRSQGAGANVLTF
DNA: TGTGCCAGTAAGCGGTCACAGGGGGCTGGGGCCAACGTCCTGACTTTC

V: TRBV6-5
D: -
J: TRBJ1-1
size: -
CDR3: CASSYGGYTEAFF
DNA: TGTGCCAGCAGTTACGGGGGTTACACTGAAGCTTTCTTT

V: TRBV4-2
D: -
J: TRBJ2-7
size: -
CDR3: CASSPGATYEQYF
DNA: TGTGCCAGCAGCCCGGGGGCAACCTACGAGCAGTACTTC

V: TRBV6-6
D: TRBD1
J: TRBJ2-6
size: few
CDR3: CASSQTGVANVLTF
DNA: TGTGCCAGCAGTCAGACAGGGGTGGCCAACGTCCTGACTTTC

V: TRBV7-2
D: -
J: TRBJ1-2
size: -
CDR3: CASSSNSGTPYGYTF
DNA: TGTGCCAGCAGCTCCAACTCCGGGACACCCTATGGCTACACCTTC

V: TRBV7-7
D: -
J: TRBJ2-1
size: few
CDR3: CASSLDALNEQFF
DNA: TGTGCCAGCAGCTTGGACGCACTCAATGAGCAGTTCTTC

V: TRBV29-1
D: -
J: TRBJ2-2
size: -
CDR3: CSVDSSNTGELFF
DNA: TGCAGCGTTGACAGCTCGAACACCGGGGAGCTGTTTTTT

V: TRBV30
D: -
J: TRBJ1-1
size: -
CDR3: CAWRRLTGHMNAEAFF
DNA: TGTGCCTGGAGAAGGTTGACAGGACATATGAACGCTGAAGCTTTCTTT

V: TRBV30
D: -
J: TRBJ2-2
size: few
CDR3: CAWTLGVTGELFF
DNA: TGTGCCTGGACCCTAGGGGTCACCGGGGAGCTGTTTTTT

V: TRBV5-6
D: TRBD2
J: TRBJ2-1
size: many
CDR3: CASSPVAGENEQFF
DNA: TGTGCCAGCAGTCCTGTAGCGGGAGAGAATGAGCAGTTCTTC

V: TRBV19
D: TRBD1
J: TRBJ2-7
size: -
CDR3: CARYPGQTYEQYF
DNA: TGTGCCAGATACCCGGGACAGACCTACGAGCAGTACTTC

V: TRBV2
D: -
J: TRBJ1-2
size: -
CDR3: CASRGQPFDPGYTF
DNA: TGTGCCAGCAGAGGACAGCCCTTCGACCCCGGCTACACCTTC

V: TRBV13
D: -
J: TRBJ2-5
size: few
CDR3: CASSSGGQIGQETQYF
DNA: TGTGCCAGCAGCTCAGGGGGGCAGATCGGTCAAGAGACCCAGTACTTC

V: TRBV7-9
D: -
J: TRBJ1-4
size: few
CDR3: CASSTNPSGEKLFF
DNA: TGTGCCAGCAGCACCAATCCATCAGGGGAAAAACTGTTTTTT

V: TRBV19
D: -
J: TRBJ1-1
size: -
CDR3: CASSNGRNTEAFF
DNA: TGTGCCAGTAGTAACGGACGGAACACTGAAGCTTTCTTT

V: TRBV5-6
D: TRBD1
J: TRBJ2-7
size: -
CDR3: CASSFFGTGSYEQYF
DNA: TGTGCCAGCAGCTTCTTCGGGACAGGGTCCTACGAGCAGTACTTC

V: TRBV5-5
D: -
J: TRBJ1-2
size: many
CDR3: CASSSQMNYGYTF
DNA: TGTGCCAGCAGCAGTCAGATGAACTATGGCTACACCTTC

V: TRBV30
D: TRBD2
J: TRBJ2-2
size: -
CDR3: CAREGREGDTGELFF
DNA: TGTGCCCGGGAGGGGAGGGAAGGGGACACCGGGGAGCTGTTTTTT

V: TRBV5-4
D: TRBD1
J: TRBJ1-2
size: few
CDR3: CASSLGGRQGPYGYTF
DNA: TGTGCCAGCAGCTTGGGGGGTCGACAGGGGCCTTATGGCTACACCTTC

V: TRBV6-4
D: -
J: TRBJ1-1
size: -
CDR3: CASSDQAWGTEAFF
DNA: TGTGCCAGCAGTGACCAGGCTTGGGGCACTGAAGCTTTCTTT

V: TRBV27
D: -
J: TRBJ1-6
size: -
CDR3: CASSLDGGRRSPLHF
DNA: TGTGCCAGCAGTTTAGATGGGGGGCGCAGGTCACCCCTCCACTTT

V: TRBV6-1
D: -
J: TRBJ1-4
size: -
CDR3: CASRNDRRLNEKLFF
DNA: TGTGCCAGCAGAAACGACAGGCGCCTTAATGAAAAACTGTTTTTT

V: TRBV5-1
D: -
J: TRBJ1-4
size: few
CDR3: CASSLGLTNEKLFF
DNA: TGCGCCAGCAGCTTGGGGTTGACGAATGAAAAACTGTTTTTT

V: TRBV2
D: TRBD2
J: TRBJ2-1
size: few
CDR3: CASSETLLAGVELEQFF
DNA: TGTGCCAGCAGTGAAACGTTACTAGCGGGAGTCGAACTTGAGCAGTTCTTC

V: TRBV5-5
D: TRBD1
J: TRBJ1-1
size: many
CDR3: CASSPGTGGTEAFF
DNA: TGTGCCAGCAGCCCCGGGACAGGGGGCACTGAAGCTTTCTTT

V: TRBV7-2
D: TRBD2
J: TRBJ2-3
size: few
CDR3: CASSERLAGGEYF
DNA: TGTGCCAGCAGCGAAAGACTAGCGGGAGGCGAGTATTTT

V: TRBV27
D: TRBD2
J: TRBJ2-3
size: few
CDR3: CASSFRSTSGHTDTQYF
DNA: TGTGCCAGCAGTTTCAGGTCTACTAGCGGCCACACAGATACGCAGTATTTT

V: TRBV19
D: -
J: TRBJ1-5
size: few
CDR3: CASSGGAGKLSYPKNSNQPQHF
DNA: TGTGCCAGTAGTGGAGGAGCGGGAAAACTAAGTTACCCGAAAAACTCCAATCAGCCCCAGCATTTT

V: TRBV11-2
D: -
J: TRBJ2-7
size: few
CDR3: CASREPGLTYEQYF
DNA: TGTGCCAGCAGGGAGCCGGGACTCACCTACGAGCAGTACTTC

V: TRBV19
D: TRBD1
J: TRBJ1-6
size: -
CDR3: CASSTYPGQEINSPLHF
DNA: TGTGCCAGTAGTACATATCCAGGACAGGAGATAAATTCACCCCTCCACTTT

V: TRBV6-5
D: TRBD1
J: TRBJ2-2
size: -
CDR3: CAGRQGATGELFF
DNA: TGTGCCGGACGACAGGGAGCAACCGGGGAGCTGTTTTTT

V: TRBV4-1
D: TRBD2
J: TRBJ2-7
size: few
CDR3: CASSQDGLAGGGQYF
DNA: TGCGCCAGCAGCCAAGACGGACTAGCGGGGGGTGGGCAGTACTTC